A single sample is the source of the 30 T cell receptor beta chains below, sequenced in a study of cytomegalovirus exposure and HLA in healthy donors. In the PCR, 60 Vbeta and 13 Jbeta primers were used. Here immunoSEQ multiplex PCR was the method, and the copy in TCRdb shows in-frame clones only, minus some. In the table there are approximately 190,000 clones, more than 75% of which are singletons. Material: PBMCs. Source of these receptors: a man between 25 and 39 years old in good health and CMV-seronegative.

The chain is built from TRBV14 and TRBJ2-3; TRBD1 matches at 8 bases. V was clipped by 6 bases and J by 4 bases; unmatched bases: 9. Germline V gene data show CDR1 as SGHDN and CDR2 as FVKESK. This CDR3 contains 15 residues. The DNA for the CDR3 is TGTGCCAGCAGTCAGAACAGGGGGGCATCAGATACGCAGTATTTT. It specifies CASSQNRGASDTQYF. The variable domain in full, completed from reference TRBV14 and TRBJ2-3, reads EAGVTQFPSHSVIEKGQTVTLRCDPISGHDNLYWYRRVMGKEIKFLLHFVKESKQDESGMPNNRFLAERTGGTYSTLKVQPAELEDSGVYFCASSQNRGASDTQYFGPGTRLTVL.

This chain connects TRBV7-9 to TRBJ1-5; D is unresolved. From germline, CDR1 is SEHNR and CDR2 FQNEAQ (reference sequence). Between the trimmed V and J ends, which lost 8 bases and 2 bases, there was a span of 16 bases. The CDR3 is 15 amino acids. CDR3 sequence reads: CASQGDVWGNQPQHF. CDR3 nucleotide sequence: TGTGCCAGCCAAGGAGACGTCTGGGGCAATCAGCCCCAGCATTTT. Based on the CDR3 plus reference TRBV7-9 and TRBJ1-5, the full variable domain is DTGVSQNPRHKITKRGQNVTFRCDPISEHNRLYWYRQTLGQGPEFLTYFQNEAQLEKSRLLSDRFSAERPKGSFSTLEIQRTEQGDSAMYLCASQGDVWGNQPQHFGDGTRLSIL.

The V gene is TRBV27, the J gene TRBJ2-2; possibly TRBD2 for D (5 bases). Per germline, CDR1 MNHEY and CDR2 SMNVEV (reference sequence). V gave up 6 bases and J gave up 4 bases, with 12 bases separating them. This CDR3 contains 14 residues. CDR3 sequence: CASSQVEGTGELFF. CDR3 coding DNA: TGTGCCAGCAGCCAAGTCGAGGGCACCGGGGAGCTGTTTTTT.

The genes are TRBV7-8 and TRBJ1-5; D is perhaps TRBD1 (5 bases). The ends were cut back, 0 bases at V and 4 bases at J, with 10 bases in the middle. Germline V lookup: CDR1 SGHVS, CDR2 FQNEAQ. The length of the CDR3 is 15 residues. CDR3 residues: CASSLANPGNQPQHF. CDR3 sequence (DNA): TGTGCCAGCAGCTTAGCGAACCCAGGGAATCAGCCCCAGCATTTT.

The chain uses TRBV4-2 and TRBJ2-1; 9 bases are shared with TRBD1. Unmatched junction bases numbered 11, after V lost 7 bases and J lost 7 bases. Germline-derived CDR1 and CDR2 are LGHNA and YNFKEQ. This CDR3 is built from 15 residues. DNA for the CDR3: TGTGCCAGCACCCTTACCGGGACAGGGACAAATGAGCAGTTCTTC. Protein: CASTLTGTGTNEQFF.

This clone was detected only once. This rearrangement joins TRBV10-3 to TRBJ1-3, with D possibly being TRBD1 (6 bases). V was clipped by 3 bases and J by 2 bases, with 8 bases between them. Per germline, CDR1 ENHRY and CDR2 SYGVKD. The length of the CDR3 is 14 residues. CDR3 DNA sequence: TGTGCCATCAGTGATGGGGGCGCTGGAAACACCATATATTTT. Its translation: CAISDGGAGNTIYF.

The chain carries TRBV28 and TRBJ1-1, with 7 bases matching TRBD1. V gave up 5 bases and J gave up 6 bases; unmatched junction bases: 9. The germline gives CDR1 MDHEN, CDR2 SYDVKM. The CDR3 sequence is 14 residues long. CDR3 loop: CASSPVTGRAEAFF. Written as DNA, the CDR3 is TGTGCCAGCAGTCCCGTGACAGGGCGGGCTGAAGCTTTCTTT.

The chain joins TRBV12-5 to TRBJ2-2; 9 bases align to TRBD1. Germline V lookup: CDR1 LGHNT, CDR2 FRNRAP. J lost 4 bases, V lost 4 bases, and 10 bases had no gene match. This CDR3 region has 17 residues. This CDR3 reads CASGSSHRGRVTGELFF. CDR3 nucleotides: TGTGCTAGTGGTTCCTCCCACAGGGGGCGCGTCACCGGGGAGCTGTTTTTT. The variable domain in full, completed from reference TRBV12-5 and TRBJ2-2, reads DARVTQTPRHKVTEMGQEVTMRCQPILGHNTVFWYRQTMMQGLELLAYFRNRAPLDDSGMPKDRFSAEMPDATLATLKIQPSEPRDSAVYFCASGSSHRGRVTGELFFGEGSRLTVL.

The chain combines TRBV5-1 with TRBJ2-1; D uncertain. V was trimmed by 5 bases and J by 7 bases, leaving 13 bases between them. Germline V gene data show CDR1 as SGHRS and CDR2 as YFSETQ. The CDR3 length is 13 residues. The DNA for the CDR3 is TGCGCCAGCAGTCCGAGTCGCTTGAATGAGCAGTTCTTC. Translating it yields CASSPSRLNEQFF. The whole variable domain, filled in from reference TRBV5-1 and TRBJ2-1, reads KAGVTQTPRYLIKTRGQQVTLSCSPISGHRSVSWYQQTPGQGLQFLFEYFSETQRNKGNFPGRFSGRQFSNSRSEMNVSTLELGDSALYLCASSPSRLNEQFFGPGTRLTVL.

The chain uses TRBV6-5 and TRBJ2-2; 7 bases are a match to TRBD1. Germline CDR1 and CDR2: MNHEY and SVGAGI. After removal of 6 bases from V and 6 bases from J, the junction contained 10 bases not matched to a gene. The CDR3 consists of 15 residues. This chain's CDR3 is CASRDRLEVAGELFF. CDR3 DNA: TGTGCCAGCAGGGACAGGCTAGAGGTTGCCGGGGAGCTGTTTTTT.

This clone was counted a single time. The genes are TRBV27 and TRBJ1-4; D possibly corresponds to TRBD1 (6 bases). Germline V gives CDR1 MNHEY, CDR2 SMNVEV (reference sequence). V lost 5 bases and J lost 8, with 21 bases in between. The CDR3 runs 16 residues. The chain's CDR3 is CASSRSGGPPEEKLFF. The CDR3 nucleotides read TGTGCCAGCAGTCGGTCGGGGGGGCCCCCAGAGGAAAAACTGTTTTTT.

The V gene is TRBV6-5, the J gene TRBJ2-1; TRBD2 might be the D (6 bases). Germline CDR1 reads MNHEY; CDR2 reads SVGAGI. The CDR3 consists of 12 residues. V was clipped by 6 bases and J by 14 bases, with 17 bases between them. Here the CDR3 reads CASSNTGRGEFF. The CDR3 coding sequence is TGTGCCAGCAGCAACACGGGGCGGGGAGAGTTCTTC.

This rearrangement joins TRBV13 to TRBJ2-7; 8 positions match TRBD2. V lost 2 bases, J lost 0 bases, and 0 bases stayed unmatched. The germline CDR1 and CDR2 sequences are PRHDT and FYEKMQ (reference sequence). The CDR3 is 14 residues long. In nucleotides, the CDR3 is TGTGCCAGCAGCTTACTAGCGGGCTCCTACGAGCAGTACTTC. The encoded protein is CASSLLAGSYEQYF.

The chain has TRBV5-4 and TRBJ2-6, with 9 bases matching TRBD1. This CDR3 contains 20 residues. Germline V gives CDR1 SGHNT, CDR2 YYREEE (reference sequence). V was pared by 3 bases and J by 1 base, with 14 bases of the junction left unmatched. CDR3 in DNA: TGTGCCAGCAGCTCTGGAATACCGGGACAGGGACTATCTGGGGCCAACGTCCTGACTTTC. It translates to CASSSGIPGQGLSGANVLTF.

V gene TRBV29-1 combines with J gene TRBJ2-3, with TRBD2 identical over 15 bases. J gave up 0 bases and V 6 bases, and 1 base lay outside the gene matches. In germline, CDR1 is SQVTM, CDR2 ANQGSEA. This CDR3 comprises 15 residues. The CDR3 DNA reads as TGCAGCGTAGGGACTAGCGGGAGGAGCACAGATACGCAGTATTTT. Residues: CSVGTSGRSTDTQYF.

This clone came up once. The V and J genes are TRBV11-2 and TRBJ1-2; 7 bases line up with TRBD1. The trim removed 0 bases at V and 0 bases at J, leaving 10 bases unmatched. Germline values: CDR1 SGHAT, CDR2 FQNNGV. This CDR3 comprises 18 residues. The chain's CDR3 is CASSLDQGGPTTNYGYTF. DNA for the CDR3: TGTGCCAGCAGCTTAGATCAGGGGGGCCCGACGACTAACTATGGCTACACCTTC. The entire variable domain, with the rest obtained from reference TRBV11-2 and TRBJ1-2, is as follows: EAGVAQSPRYKIIEKRQSVAFWCNPISGHATLYWYQQILGQGPKLLIQFQNNGVVDDSQLPKDRFSAERLKGVDSTLKIQPAKLEDSAVYLCASSLDQGGPTTNYGYTFGSGTRLTVV.

The V and J genes are TRBV6-5 and TRBJ2-7; 9 bases fit TRBD2. The CDR3 contains 15 residues. V was clipped by 6 bases and J by 3 bases; unmatched bases: 9. The V gene's germline CDR1 is MNHEY and CDR2 SVGAGI. The CDR3: CASSPRLAAYYEQYF. CDR3 bases: TGTGCCAGCAGCCCTCGACTAGCGGCCTACTACGAGCAGTACTTC.

The rearrangement uses TRBV11-2 and TRBJ1-6; D perhaps matches TRBD1 (6 bases). Trimming took off 4 bases at V and 0 bases at J, with 13 bases between the two ends. Germline V gene data show CDR1 as SGHAT and CDR2 as FQNNGV. The CDR3 runs to 17 residues. For the CDR3, the DNA is TGTGCCAGCAGCTCTCGACAGGCAGCCTCCTATAATTCACCCCTCCACTTT. It translates to CASSSRQAASYNSPLHF.

V usage is TRBV19 and J usage is TRBJ2-5, with 7 bases that match TRBD1. J lost 11 bases, V lost 5 bases, and 11 bases had no gene match. CDR1 is LNHDA and CDR2 is SQIVND in the germline V gene (reference sequence). This CDR3 comprises 13 residues. The CDR3 here is CASSAGTAGEQYF. The DNA of the CDR3 is TGTGCCAGTAGTGCAGGGACAGCCGGGGAGCAGTACTTC.

The V gene is TRBV6-6, the J gene TRBJ1-1, with D uncertain. V dropped 2 bases and J dropped 3 bases, with 10 bases sitting between them. This CDR3 comprises 14 residues. Germline V CDR1 and CDR2: MNHNY, SVGAGI (reference sequence). CDR3 coding DNA: TGTGCCAGCAGTTACGCGGGGAGAGACACTGAAGCTTTCTTT. Protein: CASSYAGRDTEAFF.

V is TRBV11-2 and J is TRBJ1-1; 7 bases match TRBD1. The junction had 8 bases not matched to a gene; V was cut back by 6 bases and J by 1 base. There are 15 residues in the CDR3. The germline gives CDR1 SGHAT, CDR2 FQNNGV. The CDR3 DNA is TGTGCCAGCAGGAGACCAGGGGGAAAGAACACTGAAGCTTTCTTT. It codes for CASRRPGGKNTEAFF.

This rearrangement joins TRBV19 to TRBJ2-1, with 9 positions matching TRBD2. CDR3 length equals 15 residues. Trimming took 3 bases from V and 6 from J; bases not matched to a gene: 6. In germline, CDR1 is LNHDA, CDR2 SQIVND (reference sequence). The CDR3 reads CASSIAGGPGNEQFF. CDR3 nucleotides: TGTGCCAGTAGTATCGCGGGAGGGCCGGGCAATGAGCAGTTCTTC.

The rearrangement links TRBV18 to TRBJ2-7; 8 nucleotides agree with TRBD2. The CDR3 totals 15 residues. CDR1 and CDR2 from the germline V gene are KGHSH and LQKENI. After removal of 6 bases from V and 3 bases from J, the junction contained 10 bases not matched to a gene. The CDR3 region has the DNA TGTGCCAGCTCTCCGGGGGGGGGCGCGGACTACGAGCAGTACTTC. Amino acid sequence: CASSPGGGADYEQYF.

The gene calls are TRBV7-9 and TRBJ1-2; TRBD1 might be the D (6 bases). The CDR3 is made up of 13 amino acids. V gave up 1 base and J gave up 6 bases, with 9 bases separating them. Germline V gives CDR1 SEHNR, CDR2 FQNEAQ (reference sequence). CDR3 nucleotide sequence: TGTGCCAGCAGCTTAGGGACAGTAGATGGCTACACCTTC. This sequence encodes CASSLGTVDGYTF.

This clone was detected a few times. A junction end diverges from the germline sequence, so it may reflect a read error. The J gene is TRBJ1-1, the V gene TRBV19, with 7 bases identical to TRBD1. Germline CDR1 is LNHDA and CDR2 is SQIVND (reference sequence). The CDR3 loop spans 16 amino acids. This CDR3 is CASSLDFPGGNTEAFF. CDR3 nucleotide sequence: TGTGCCAGTAGTTTAGATTTTCCAGGGGGGAACACTGAAGCTTTCTTT.

The V and J genes are TRBV5-8 and TRBJ2-7; TRBD1 matches at 10 bases. Per the germline V gene, CDR1 is SGHTS and CDR2 is YDEGEE. This CDR3 has 14 residues. The trim removed 3 bases at V and 6 bases at J, leaving 6 bases unmatched. This CDR3 reads CASSSDRGRSEQYF. As DNA, the CDR3 is TGTGCCAGCAGCTCTGACAGGGGGCGAAGCGAGCAGTACTTC.

The J gene is TRBJ1-4, the V gene TRBV28; D gene uncertain. Germline CDR1 reads MDHEN; CDR2 reads SYDVKM. The CDR3 is made up of 13 amino acids. V dropped 0 bases and J dropped 7 bases, with 6 bases sitting between them. The CDR3 DNA sequence: TGTGCCAGCAGTTTATGGGCAGGTGAAAAACTGTTTTTT. The encoded protein is CASSLWAGEKLFF.

This clone was found once. The rearrangement joins TRBV14 to TRBJ2-1; TRBD1 agrees at 10 bases. V lost 1 base to trimming and J lost 8 bases; unmatched junction nucleotides: 2. The germline CDR1 and CDR2 sequences are SGHDN and FVKESK. The CDR3 loop spans 14 amino acids. CDR3 loop: CASSQGQGAYEQFF. In DNA, the CDR3 is TGTGCCAGCAGCCAAGGACAGGGGGCCTATGAGCAGTTCTTC.

This chain joins TRBV5-1 and TRBJ2-2; D unclear. The CDR3 covers 15 residues. Germline V gene data show CDR1 as SGHRS and CDR2 as YFSETQ. V was cut by 7 bases and J by 0 bases, with 13 bases left in between. CDR3 protein: CASRVAATNTGELFF. The CDR3 nucleotides are TGCGCCAGCCGTGTTGCGGCTACGAACACCGGGGAGCTGTTTTTT.

This chain uses TRBV5-6 with TRBJ2-1; possibly TRBD2 for D (5 bases). Germline V gene lookup returns CDR1 SGHDT and CDR2 YYEEEE. V lost 3 bases and J lost 8, with 12 bases in between. The CDR3 is 13 residues long. DNA for the CDR3: TGTGCCAGCAGCTACCGGGGTGGGGATGAGCAGTTCTTC. It specifies CASSYRGGDEQFF.